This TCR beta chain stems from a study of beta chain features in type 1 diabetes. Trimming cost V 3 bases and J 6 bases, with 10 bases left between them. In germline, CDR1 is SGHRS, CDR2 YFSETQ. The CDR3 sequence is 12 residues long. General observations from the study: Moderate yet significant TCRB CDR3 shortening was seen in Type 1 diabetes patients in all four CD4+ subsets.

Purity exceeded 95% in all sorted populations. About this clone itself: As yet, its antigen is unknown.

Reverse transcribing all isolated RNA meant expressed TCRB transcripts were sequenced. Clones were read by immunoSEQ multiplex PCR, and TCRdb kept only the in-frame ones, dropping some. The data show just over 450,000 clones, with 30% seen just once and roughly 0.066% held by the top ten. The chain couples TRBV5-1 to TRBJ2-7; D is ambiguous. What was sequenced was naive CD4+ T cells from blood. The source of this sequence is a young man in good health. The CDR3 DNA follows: TGCGCCAGCAGCTCTATCGGTGGCGAGCAGTACTTC. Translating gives CASSSIGGEQYF.